The present T cell receptor beta chain was sequenced within a study of memory CD4+ T cells and cytomegalovirus serostatus. Method: immunoSEQ multiplex PCR; TCRdb's copy keeps in-frame clones and lacks some. The data show under 40,000 clones, 70% to 80% seen once. The sort gate was single viable CD3+CD4+CD8-CD45RO+ cells for memory CD4+ T cells. From germline, CDR1 is SEHNR and CDR2 FQNEAQ (reference sequence). Trimming left V 1 base short and J 6 bases short, with 15 bases between. The CDR3 runs 16 residues. V is TRBV7-9 and J is TRBJ1-4; tentative D call: TRBD1 (5 bases). What was sequenced was memory CD4+ T cells from blood. The receptor was isolated from an adult in good health and CMV-seropositive. This CDR3 is CASSLGWGTVHEKLFF. The CDR3 bases are TGTGCCAGCAGCTTAGGATGGGGGACGGTGCATGAAAAACTGTTTTTT.